The 8 T cell receptor beta chains presented below share a single source sample, sequenced in a study of CD8+ T cells in alopecia areata. Once RNA had been extracted, it was reverse transcribed into cDNA to act as the sequencing template. Libraries were prepared by immunoSEQ multiplex PCR; TCRdb keeps only in-frame clonotypes and omits some of them. The sample consists of about 170,000 clones, about 67% of them appearing once. Sequences were derived from CD8+ T cells sorted from blood, sampled at week 0. Source of these receptors: a human donor with alopecia areata.

V is TRBV4-1 and J is TRBJ2-1; 8 bases agree with TRBD2. The germline gives CDR1 MGHRA, CDR2 YSYEKL. The V segment lost 4 bases and the J segment 0 bases; nucleotides outside the gene matches: 2. The CDR3 runs 15 residues. The CDR3 bases are TGCGCCAGCAGCCTGAGCGGGAGCTCCTACAATGAGCAGTTCTTC. It codes for CASSLSGSSYNEQFF.

This clone turned up a few times. The V and J genes are TRBV4-1 and TRBJ1-6, with 9 bases matching TRBD1. The CDR3 loop spans 16 amino acids. The germline V gene has CDR1 MGHRA and CDR2 YSYEKL. Trimming removed 2 bases from V and 9 bases from J; junction bases left unmatched: 8. The CDR3, as DNA: TGCGCCAGCAGCCAAAAAACGGGACAGGGCGGTTCACCCCTCCACTTT. Protein product: CASSQKTGQGGSPLHF.

With regard to this clone: The sample contains more than one DNA sequence encoding this CDR3. The CDR3 DNA sequence: TGTGCCAGCAGCTCCGGGTCAAATCAGCCCCAGCATTTT. The encoded protein is CASSSGSNQPQHF. The chain combines TRBV13 with TRBJ1-5; D is uncertain. The germline V gene has CDR1 PRHDT and CDR2 FYEKMQ (reference sequence). V shed 4 bases and J shed 4 bases, with 8 bases lying between them. There are 13 residues in the CDR3.

Of note for this clone: The same CDR3 arises from other DNA sequences in this sample as well. The chain has TRBV19 and TRBJ2-5, with D perhaps matching TRBD2 (5 bases). Between the trimmed V and J ends, which lost 3 bases and 1 base, there was a span of 9 bases. This CDR3 contains 14 residues. The germline CDR1 and CDR2 sequences are LNHDA and SQIVND (reference sequence). CDR3 nucleotides: TGTGCCAGTAGTATTGGACGGGGCCAAGAGACCCAGTACTTC. It yields the protein CASSIGRGQETQYF.

V and J are TRBV27 and TRBJ2-7; TRBD2 aligns across 7 bases. This CDR3 is 12 amino acids long. The germline gives CDR1 MNHEY, CDR2 SMNVEV (reference sequence). V lost 5 bases to trimming and J lost 6 bases; unmatched junction nucleotides: 4. CDR3 loop: CASSPGGSEQYF. The CDR3 region has the DNA TGTGCCAGCAGTCCCGGGGGGAGCGAGCAGTACTTC.

The rearrangement links TRBV5-6 to TRBJ1-6; 8 bases are shared with TRBD1. Germline lookup yields CDR1 SGHDT and CDR2 YYEEEE. The junction had 8 bases not matched to a gene; V was cut back by 5 bases and J by 10 bases. The CDR3 totals 14 residues. The CDR3 DNA follows: TGTGCCAGCAGTTACCAGGGGGCTCGGTCACCCCTCCACTTT. It codes for CASSYQGARSPLHF.

This clone was found a few times. The V and J genes are TRBV11-3 and TRBJ1-1; no definite D call. The CDR3 is 13 residues long. V lost 2 bases and J lost 1, with 5 bases in between. Germline values: CDR1 SGHNT, CDR2 YENEEA. CDR3 region: CASSLTPNTEAFF. CDR3 nucleotide sequence: TGTGCCAGCAGCTTAACGCCGAACACTGAAGCTTTCTTT.

Here the CDR3 DNA reads TGTGCTAGTGGGGTGAACGCTCTCTACGAGCAGTACTTC. This codes for CASGVNALYEQYF. The chain carries TRBV12-5 and TRBJ2-7, with D unclear. The V gene lost 6 bases and the J gene lost 3 bases, with 12 bases spanning the gap. From germline, CDR1 is LGHNT and CDR2 FRNRAP. The CDR3 spans 13 residues. Supplemented by reference TRBV12-5 and TRBJ2-7, the full variable domain reads DARVTQTPRHKVTEMGQEVTMRCQPILGHNTVFWYRQTMMQGLELLAYFRNRAPLDDSGMPKDRFSAEMPDATLATLKIQPSEPRDSAVYFCASGVNALYEQYFGPGTRLTVT.